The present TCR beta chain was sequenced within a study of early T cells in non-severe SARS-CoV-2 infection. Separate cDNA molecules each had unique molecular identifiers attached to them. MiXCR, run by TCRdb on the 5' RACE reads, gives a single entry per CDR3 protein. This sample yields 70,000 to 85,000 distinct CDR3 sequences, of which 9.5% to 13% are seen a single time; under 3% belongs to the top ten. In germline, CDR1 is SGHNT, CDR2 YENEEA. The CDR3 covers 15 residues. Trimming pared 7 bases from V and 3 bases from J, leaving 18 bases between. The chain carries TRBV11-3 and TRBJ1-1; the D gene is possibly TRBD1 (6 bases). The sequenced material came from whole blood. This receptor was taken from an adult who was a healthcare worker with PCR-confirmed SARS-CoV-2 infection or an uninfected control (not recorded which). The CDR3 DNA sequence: TGTGCCAGCACCCTAGGGGGGGCAGGCCACACTGAAGCTTTCTTT. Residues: CASTLGGAGHTEAFF.